The clone carrying this T cell receptor beta chain occurred a few times. Antigen specificity is unknown. One heparinised blood draw averaging roughly 120 mL was given by each donor. The source of the sample is a study of beta chain features in type 1 diabetes. Turning to the study itself: Cell yields, gender and age were comparable in patients and healthy donors. Study results and limitations: Shorter TCRB CDR3s, moderately but significantly so, marked every one of the four CD4+ subsets in Type 1 diabetes patients.

Expressed TCRB transcripts were sequenced because the entire RNA isolate underwent reverse transcription. Data came from immunoSEQ multiplex PCR; TCRdb stores just in-frame clones and leaves some out. This table has over 200,000 clones, about a tenth appearing once. Germline V gene sequence: CDR1 MNHNY, CDR2 SVGAGI (reference sequence). This CDR3 contains 13 residues. Trimming took off 7 bases at V and 2 bases at J, with 12 bases between the two ends. The receptor was isolated from a man aged 25-40 years with type 1 diabetes. This chain connects TRBV6-6 to TRBJ2-7; TRBD1 might be the D (6 bases). The material sequenced was naive CD4+ T cells from blood. CDR3 protein: CASKRDTPYEQYF. The CDR3 DNA sequence: TGTGCCAGCAAACGGGACACTCCCTACGAGCAGTACTTC.